Presented here are 30 T cell receptor beta chains from one specimen sequenced in a study of cytomegalovirus exposure and HLA in healthy donors. Using immunoSEQ multiplex PCR, the repertoire was profiled, and TCRdb retains in-frame clones only, with some absent. Of approximately 280,000 clones detected, 70% to 90% appear once; the ten largest clones hold around 1%. Sample: PBMCs. These receptors came from a woman aged 18-29 years in good health and CMV-seronegative.

The rearrangement links TRBV9 to TRBJ1-5, with TRBD1 matching 8 bases. V gave up 3 bases and J gave up 3 bases; unmatched junction bases: 5. Per the germline V gene, CDR1 is SGDLS and CDR2 is YYNGEE. The CDR3 extends over 15 amino acids. CDR3 sequence reads: CASSGQGSVNQPQHF. The CDR3 coding sequence is TGTGCCAGCAGCGGACAGGGGTCAGTCAATCAGCCCCAGCATTTT.

This chain uses TRBV29-1 with TRBJ1-1, with 8 bases fitting TRBD1. CDR3 length: 14 residues. Germline lookup yields CDR1 SQVTM and CDR2 ANQGSEA. V lost 6 bases and J lost 0; bases outside the gene matches: 6. The CDR3 here is CSVSTGGLNTEAFF. CDR3 bases: TGCAGCGTATCAACAGGGGGTTTGAACACTGAAGCTTTCTTT.

This chain connects TRBV5-4 to TRBJ2-3; D is perhaps TRBD2 (6 bases). The CDR3 spans 15 residues. In germline, CDR1 is SGHNT, CDR2 YYREEE (reference sequence). Between the trimmed V and J ends, which lost 4 bases and 3 bases, there was a span of 15 bases. In DNA form, the CDR3 reads TGTGCCAGCAGCCCGGGAGAGGTTATGACAGATACGCAGTATTTT. Protein product: CASSPGEVMTDTQYF.

This chain uses TRBV6-1 with TRBJ1-2, with TRBD1 matching 10 bases. CDR1 is MNHNS and CDR2 is SASEGT in the germline V gene. Trimming removed 4 bases from V and 0 bases from J; junction bases left unmatched: 8. The CDR3 sequence is 17 residues long. In nucleotides, the CDR3 is TGTGCCAGCAGTGCAGGGACAGGGGCACTTACTAACTATGGCTACACCTTC. Translated: CASSAGTGALTNYGYTF.

The rearrangement links TRBV14 to TRBJ1-1; D ambiguous. The CDR3 consists of 12 residues. The V end lost 8 bases, the J end lost 4 bases, and 11 bases lay between the germline ends. Per the germline V gene, CDR1 is SGHDN and CDR2 is FVKESK. CDR3 amino acids: CASRGRGTEAFF. In DNA, the CDR3 is TGTGCCAGCCGGGGTCGAGGCACTGAAGCTTTCTTT.

This clone was picked up a small number of times. The chain combines TRBV5-1 with TRBJ2-2; 7 nucleotides line up with TRBD1. The CDR3 is made up of 13 amino acids. Per the germline V gene, CDR1 is SGHRS and CDR2 is YFSETQ. Losses at the gene ends were 3 bases for V and 6 bases for J; bases not matched to a gene: 2. The DNA for the CDR3 is TGCGCCAGCAGCTACAGGGGACCCGGGGAGCTGTTTTTT. The encoded protein is CASSYRGPGELFF.

The chain is built from TRBV4-3 and TRBJ1-2, with D possibly matching TRBD1 (6 bases). V lost 0 bases to trimming and J lost 7 bases, with 15 bases between them. The CDR3 runs 15 residues. Germline V gene data show CDR1 as LGHNA and CDR2 as YSLEER. CDR3 DNA sequence: TGCGCCAGCAGCCAAGATCGGAGAACAGGGTCTGGCTACACCTTC. This encodes CASSQDRRTGSGYTF.

The gene calls are TRBV7-9 and TRBJ1-4; D perhaps matches TRBD1 (5 bases). V lost 2 bases and J lost 4, with 14 bases in between. The CDR3 contains 16 residues. Per germline, CDR1 SEHNR and CDR2 FQNEAQ (reference sequence). CDR3 sequence reads: CASSLNWGTYNEKLFF. The CDR3 nucleotides are TGTGCCAGCAGCTTAAATTGGGGCACCTATAATGAAAAACTGTTTTTT.

The rearrangement links TRBV11-2 to TRBJ2-7, with unresolved D. Trimming removed 4 bases at V and 0 bases at J, with 4 bases between. Germline V gene sequence: CDR1 SGHAT, CDR2 FQNNGV. This CDR3 has 12 residues. The CDR3 region has the DNA TGTGCCAGCAGCTCGAGCTCCTACGAGCAGTACTTC. It yields the protein CASSSSSYEQYF.

This clone was seen a few times. This chain links TRBV6-1 with TRBJ1-6, with TRBD1 matching 7 bases. V lost 0 bases to trimming and J lost 5 bases; unmatched junction nucleotides: 1. This CDR3 comprises 15 residues. The V gene's germline CDR1 is MNHNS and CDR2 SASEGT. CDR3 nucleotide sequence: TGTGCCAGCAGTGAAGCAACAGGGGATAATTCACCCCTCCACTTT. It encodes CASSEATGDNSPLHF.

This clone has just one count. The rearrangement links TRBV4-3 to TRBJ1-6; no definite D call. CDR3 size: 14 residues. Per germline, CDR1 LGHNA and CDR2 YSLEER. V lost 4 bases and J 14 bases, leaving 18 bases between the germline ends. This CDR3 reads CASSPELERVSLHF. CDR3 nucleotides: TGCGCCAGCAGCCCGGAATTAGAGAGGGTGTCCCTCCACTTT.

The gene calls are TRBV5-1 and TRBJ2-7; 10 nucleotides line up with TRBD2. J gave up 3 bases and V 0 bases, and 0 bases lay outside the gene matches. Germline V gene sequence: CDR1 SGHRS, CDR2 YFSETQ. CDR3 length: 14 amino acids. The CDR3 DNA is TGCGCCAGCAGCTTGGGGACTAGCGGCTACGAGCAGTACTTC. This encodes CASSLGTSGYEQYF.

The rearrangement links TRBV6-6 to TRBJ1-2, with TRBD1 identical over 7 bases. The CDR3 extends over 15 amino acids. J gave up 4 bases and V 2 bases, and 7 bases lay outside the gene matches. Per the germline V gene, CDR1 is MNHNY and CDR2 is SVGAGI (reference sequence). In DNA form, the CDR3 reads TGTGCCAGCAGTTACCCGGGACAGATTATCTATGGCTACACCTTC. It specifies CASSYPGQIIYGYTF.

The rearrangement joins TRBV5-1 to TRBJ1-2, with no clear D. Trimming shortened V by 2 bases and J by 6 bases, and 11 bases separated the two germline ends. Germline CDR1 reads SGHRS; CDR2 reads YFSETQ. The CDR3 spans 13 residues. The CDR3 loop is CASSFGNLDGYTF. The CDR3 region has the DNA TGCGCCAGCAGCTTCGGGAACTTAGATGGCTACACCTTC.

The genes are TRBV6-1 and TRBJ1-4, with 10 nucleotides matching TRBD1. Trimming removed 7 bases from V and 5 bases from J; junction bases left unmatched: 4. Per germline, CDR1 MNHNS and CDR2 SASEGT. The CDR3 is made up of 14 amino acids. CDR3 sequence reads: CASTSGQGNEKLFF. The CDR3 DNA sequence: TGTGCCAGCACCTCGGGACAGGGGAATGAAAAACTGTTTTTT.

On this clone: The same CDR3 arises from other DNA sequences in this sample as well. This sequence joins TRBV30 and TRBJ1-1; 9 bases match TRBD1. Germline CDR1 GTSNPN, CDR2 SVGIG (reference sequence). V gave up 2 bases and J gave up 5 bases; unmatched junction bases: 3. The CDR3 runs to 13 residues. The CDR3 sequence: CAWSRQGGTEAFF. CDR3 nucleotide sequence: TGTGCCTGGAGTAGACAGGGGGGAACTGAAGCTTTCTTT.

The V call is TRBV4-3, the J call TRBJ2-1, with a tentative D call TRBD1 (6 bases). CDR1 and CDR2 from the germline V gene are LGHNA and YSLEER. V was pared by 0 bases and J by 6 bases, with 12 bases between. The CDR3 covers 15 residues. CDR3 region: CASSQDVGAANEQFF. CDR3 nucleotides: TGCGCCAGCAGCCAAGATGTGGGGGCCGCCAATGAGCAGTTCTTC.

The V gene is TRBV7-2, the J gene TRBJ2-7, with TRBD2 matching over 13 bases. Germline V gene lookup returns CDR1 SGHTA and CDR2 FQGNSA. The CDR3 runs to 15 residues. J gave up 4 bases and V 2 bases, and 2 bases lay outside the gene matches. CDR3: CASSLKGLAGYEQYF. For the CDR3, the DNA is TGTGCCAGCAGCTTAAAGGGACTAGCGGGGTACGAGCAGTACTTC.

This chain uses TRBV27 with TRBJ2-3; a possible D gene is TRBD2 (6 bases). The CDR3 is 16 residues long. V lost 5 bases and J 2 bases, leaving 17 bases between the germline ends. From germline, CDR1 is MNHEY and CDR2 SMNVEV (reference sequence). This chain's CDR3 is CASSLRPAGFTDTQYF. The CDR3 nucleotides read TGTGCCAGCAGTCTTCGACCGGCGGGGTTCACAGATACGCAGTATTTT.

The chain is built from TRBV19 and TRBJ2-7, with 14 bases aligning to TRBD2. This CDR3 spans 16 amino acids. Germline V CDR1 and CDR2: LNHDA, SQIVND (reference sequence). Germline trimming cut 4 bases from V and 7 bases from J; bases unmatched to any gene: 9. DNA for the CDR3: TGTGCCAGTAGTACCTCCGGACTAGCGGGAGGAAGAGAGCAGTACTTC. Its translation: CASSTSGLAGGREQYF.

The chain uses TRBV5-1 and TRBJ2-5, with D unclear. This CDR3 contains 12 residues. The germline V and J ends were trimmed by 2 bases and 2 bases, with 4 bases remaining between them. Germline V lookup: CDR1 SGHRS, CDR2 YFSETQ. The CDR3 protein is CASSLTQETQYF. CDR3 nucleotides: TGCGCCAGCAGCTTAACACAAGAGACCCAGTACTTC.

The rearrangement links TRBV6-5 to TRBJ2-1; 8 bases match TRBD2. V was pared by 2 bases and J by 5 bases, with 5 bases of the junction left unmatched. Per germline, CDR1 MNHEY and CDR2 SVGAGI. The CDR3 spans 15 residues. CDR3 region: CASSYERESDNEQFF. CDR3 coding DNA: TGTGCCAGCAGTTACGAGCGGGAGTCAGACAATGAGCAGTTCTTC.

This chain links TRBV2 with TRBJ2-2; D is unresolved. The CDR3 is made up of 14 amino acids. V lost 6 bases and J 9 bases, leaving 17 bases between the germline ends. Germline V gene data show CDR1 as SNHLY and CDR2 as FYNNEI. The CDR3 nucleotides read TGTGCCAGCAGGCTCGAGGTCCCGTTAAGGGAGCTGTTTTTT. Its protein product is CASRLEVPLRELFF.

The genes are TRBV6-5 and TRBJ1-5; D might be TRBD1 (5 bases). Trimming shortened V by 7 bases and J by 4 bases, and 11 bases separated the two germline ends. The CDR3 length is 13 residues. Germline V CDR1 and CDR2: MNHEY, SVGAGI. This chain's CDR3 is CASTTRENQPQHF. CDR3 in DNA: TGTGCCAGCACGACCAGGGAAAATCAGCCCCAGCATTTT.

The chain couples TRBV11-2 to TRBJ2-2; no definite D call. V dropped 1 base and J dropped 6 bases, with 9 bases sitting between them. The germline CDR1 and CDR2 sequences are SGHAT and FQNNGV. There are 14 residues in the CDR3. This CDR3 reads CASSLVYPAGELFF. The CDR3 coding sequence is TGTGCCAGCAGCTTAGTGTACCCAGCCGGGGAGCTGTTTTTT.

The J gene is TRBJ2-7, the V gene TRBV6-5; possibly TRBD2 for D (7 bases). V lost 10 bases and J 2 bases, leaving 15 bases between the germline ends. CDR1 is MNHEY and CDR2 is SVGAGI in the germline V gene. The CDR3 loop spans 13 amino acids. The CDR3 region is CATQRGGAYEQYF. The CDR3 DNA is TGTGCCACCCAAAGGGGGGGGGCCTACGAGCAGTACTTC.

This clone was seen just once. The rearrangement uses TRBV27 and TRBJ2-1, with D possibly TRBD2 on 6 matching bases. The ends were cut back, 3 bases at V and 2 bases at J, with 11 bases in the middle. The CDR3 has 15 residues. Germline V gene data show CDR1 as MNHEY and CDR2 as SMNVEV (reference sequence). The CDR3 region has the DNA TGTGCCAGCAGTTTTGGGGGGAGCGCCTACAATGAGCAGTTCTTC. Translated, it gives CASSFGGSAYNEQFF.

The gene calls are TRBV30 and TRBJ1-1; 7 positions match TRBD1. The CDR3 consists of 13 residues. Germline V gives CDR1 GTSNPN, CDR2 SVGIG (reference sequence). J gave up 1 base and V 1 base, and 0 bases lay outside the gene matches. Here the CDR3 DNA reads TGTGCCTGGAGTGACAGGGGGAACACTGAAGCTTTCTTT. Translation gives CAWSDRGNTEAFF.

The chain links TRBV4-1 to TRBJ2-3, with 8 positions matching TRBD2. The CDR3 spans 16 residues. The germline CDR1 and CDR2 sequences are MGHRA and YSYEKL. Trimming cost V 5 bases and J 4 bases; bases outside gene matches: 11. The CDR3 DNA reads TGCGCCAGCAGCTCCGGGGGAAGCGGGAGCGCAGATACGCAGTATTTT. This codes for CASSSGGSGSADTQYF.

The rearrangement joins TRBV11-2 to TRBJ1-2; 7 bases fit TRBD1. V lost 5 bases, J lost 3 bases, and 6 bases stayed unmatched. Germline CDR1 is SGHAT and CDR2 is FQNNGV. CDR3 length: 14 amino acids. DNA of the CDR3: TGTGCCAGCAGCCCCGGACAGGAGGACTATGGCTACACCTTC. Encoded protein: CASSPGQEDYGYTF.